A selection of T cell receptor beta chains follows, all from one sample in a study of blood T cell repertoires in COVID-19. The method was immunoSEQ multiplex PCR; TCRdb's version includes in-frame clones alone and lacks a portion of them. The top ten clones hold approximately 7.5% of a sample with about 320,000 clones, about 82% of them seen once. Source material: peripheral blood. The origin of the receptors is a human donor in a cohort sampled during active COVID-19. CDR3s include the opening cysteine and the closing phenylalanine or tryptophan. D genes are given only for firm matches. Clone size is shown for a subset of rows, as once, few, many or a class of expanded clone.

abundance: NA; j_gene: TRBJ2-2; v_gene: TRBV19; d_gene: TRBD1; CDR3aa: CASRRRGLQGVNTGELFF; CDR3nt: TGTGCCAGTAGACGACGTGGGTTACAGGGGGTTAACACCGGGGAGCTGTTTTTT
abundance: few; j_gene: TRBJ2-7; v_gene: TRBV5-1; d_gene: NA; CDR3aa: CASSLEGSGDYEQYF; CDR3nt: TGCGCCAGCAGCTTGGAGGGAAGCGGTGACTACGAGCAGTACTTC
abundance: once; j_gene: TRBJ1-2; v_gene: TRBV24-1; d_gene: NA; CDR3aa: CATSDSSAGYGYTF; CDR3nt: TGTGCCACCAGTGACTCGTCAGCGGGCTATGGCTACACCTTC
abundance: NA; j_gene: TRBJ2-7; v_gene: TRBV27; d_gene: TRBD2; CDR3aa: CASRLAGGKAYEQYF; CDR3nt: TGTGCCAGCCGACTAGCGGGGGGCAAAGCCTACGAGCAGTACTTC
abundance: NA; j_gene: TRBJ1-4; v_gene: TRBV5-1; d_gene: NA; CDR3aa: CASSLKGGGEKLFF; CDR3nt: TGCGCCAGCAGCTTGAAGGGAGGGGGGGAAAAACTGTTTTTT
abundance: NA; j_gene: TRBJ2-7; v_gene: TRBV12-3/TRBV12-4; d_gene: NA; CDR3aa: CASSWGVGYEQYF; CDR3nt: TGTGCCAGCAGTTGGGGGGTAGGCTACGAGCAGTACTTC
abundance: NA; j_gene: TRBJ1-1; v_gene: TRBV24-1; d_gene: NA; CDR3aa: CATSDRSRDTEAFF; CDR3nt: TGTGCCACCAGTGATCGATCCCGGGACACTGAAGCTTTCTTT
abundance: NA; j_gene: TRBJ2-1; v_gene: TRBV12-3/TRBV12-4; d_gene: TRBD1; CDR3aa: CASSKGGLNEQFF; CDR3nt: TGTGCCAGCAGCAAAGGGGGCCTCAATGAGCAGTTCTTC
abundance: NA; j_gene: TRBJ1-2; v_gene: TRBV5-1; d_gene: NA; CDR3aa: CASSLGNVGGVYGYTF; CDR3nt: TGCGCCAGCAGCTTGGGTAACGTCGGAGGGGTCTATGGCTACACCTTC
abundance: NA; j_gene: TRBJ2-7; v_gene: TRBV7-6; d_gene: NA; CDR3aa: CASSSRSGSEQYF; CDR3nt: TGTGCCAGCAGCTCCCGATCGGGTAGCGAGCAGTACTTC
abundance: NA; j_gene: TRBJ1-6; v_gene: TRBV6-5; d_gene: TRBD1; CDR3aa: CASSRQGRSPLHF; CDR3nt: TGTGCCAGCAGTAGACAGGGTCGCTCACCCCTCCACTTT
abundance: NA; j_gene: TRBJ1-2; v_gene: TRBV28; d_gene: TRBD1; CDR3aa: CASSGGQLYGYTF; CDR3nt: TGTGCCAGCAGTGGGGGACAGCTCTATGGCTACACCTTC
abundance: NA; j_gene: TRBJ1-1; v_gene: TRBV7-9; d_gene: NA; CDR3aa: CASSSDRRNTEAFF; CDR3nt: TGTGCCAGCAGCTCGGACAGAAGGAACACTGAAGCTTTCTTT
abundance: NA; j_gene: TRBJ1-2; v_gene: TRBV13; d_gene: NA; CDR3aa: CASSLVGENYGYTF; CDR3nt: TGTGCCAGCAGCTTAGTGGGCGAGAACTATGGCTACACCTTC
abundance: NA; j_gene: TRBJ2-7; v_gene: TRBV7-9; d_gene: NA; CDR3aa: CASSSLGEETYEQYF; CDR3nt: TGTGCCAGCAGCTCCCTGGGGGAGGAGACCTACGAGCAGTACTTC
abundance: NA; j_gene: TRBJ1-3; v_gene: TRBV4-2; d_gene: TRBD1; CDR3aa: CASSQEYRGTGNTIYF; CDR3nt: TGTGCCAGCAGCCAAGAGTACAGGGGGACTGGAAACACCATATATTTT
abundance: NA; j_gene: TRBJ2-1; v_gene: TRBV7-9; d_gene: NA; CDR3aa: CASSPPQTPGSYNEQFF; CDR3nt: TGTGCCAGCAGCCCCCCGCAGACCCCCGGGTCCTACAATGAGCAGTTCTTC
abundance: NA; j_gene: TRBJ1-2; v_gene: TRBV7-2; d_gene: TRBD1; CDR3aa: CASSSGQGQGYGYTF; CDR3nt: TGTGCCAGCAGCTCAGGACAGGGACAGGGCTATGGCTACACCTTC
abundance: NA; j_gene: TRBJ1-2; v_gene: TRBV24-1; d_gene: TRBD1; CDR3aa: CATSDLPGQGIYGYTF; CDR3nt: TGTGCCACCAGTGACCTGCCGGGACAGGGGATATATGGCTACACCTTC
abundance: NA; j_gene: TRBJ1-1; v_gene: TRBV7-6; d_gene: TRBD1; CDR3aa: CASSLASTGLNTEAFF; CDR3nt: TGTGCCAGCAGCTTAGCCTCGACAGGGTTGAACACTGAAGCTTTCTTT
abundance: NA; j_gene: TRBJ2-1; v_gene: TRBV27; d_gene: NA; CDR3aa: CASSRPSYNEQFF; CDR3nt: TGTGCCAGCAGCAGGCCCTCCTACAATGAGCAGTTCTTC
abundance: few; j_gene: TRBJ2-2; v_gene: TRBV6-1; d_gene: TRBD2; CDR3aa: CASSEGSGGIGELFF; CDR3nt: TGTGCCAGCAGTGAAGGTAGCGGGGGTATCGGGGAGCTGTTTTTT
abundance: NA; j_gene: TRBJ2-7; v_gene: TRBV18; d_gene: TRBD2; CDR3aa: CASSDGGDEQYF; CDR3nt: TGTGCCAGCTCCGATGGGGGGGACGAGCAGTACTTC
abundance: NA; j_gene: TRBJ1-1; v_gene: TRBV21-1; d_gene: NA; CDR3aa: CASRVGGANTEAFF; CDR3nt: TGTGCCAGCAGGGTGGGGGGTGCGAACACTGAAGCTTTCTTT
abundance: NA; j_gene: TRBJ2-1; v_gene: TRBV9; d_gene: TRBD2; CDR3aa: CASSVGSAGGQMNEQFF; CDR3nt: TGTGCCAGCAGCGTAGGATCAGCGGGGGGGCAGATGAATGAGCAGTTCTTC
abundance: NA; j_gene: TRBJ1-2; v_gene: TRBV28; d_gene: NA; CDR3aa: CASSLPPGHPANYGYTF; CDR3nt: TGTGCCAGCAGTTTACCCCCGGGACACCCAGCTAACTATGGCTACACCTTC
abundance: NA; j_gene: TRBJ1-1; v_gene: TRBV21-1; d_gene: NA; CDR3aa: CASSTRLKQGHTEAFF; CDR3nt: TGTGCCAGCAGCACCCGACTCAAACAGGGTCACACTGAAGCTTTCTTT
abundance: once; j_gene: TRBJ2-1; v_gene: TRBV24-1; d_gene: TRBD1; CDR3aa: CATSDSGQGSYNEQFF; CDR3nt: TGTGCCACCAGTGACTCTGGACAGGGCTCCTACAATGAGCAGTTCTTC
abundance: NA; j_gene: TRBJ2-3; v_gene: TRBV3-1/TRBV3-2; d_gene: NA; CDR3aa: CASSPYATDTLIGEWDTQYF; CDR3nt: TGTGCCAGCAGCCCATATGCGACAGATACCCTGATTGGCGAGTGGGATACGCAGTATTTT
abundance: NA; j_gene: TRBJ2-7; v_gene: TRBV6-6; d_gene: NA; CDR3aa: CASSSMQGLPYEQYF; CDR3nt: TGTGCCAGCAGTTCCATGCAGGGCTTACCCTACGAGCAGTACTTC
abundance: NA; j_gene: TRBJ1-3; v_gene: TRBV10-2; d_gene: NA; CDR3aa: CASIQSGNTIYF; CDR3nt: TGCGCCAGCATACAGTCCGGAAACACCATATATTTT
abundance: NA; j_gene: TRBJ2-1; v_gene: TRBV19; d_gene: TRBD2; CDR3aa: CASSLGLAENEQFF; CDR3nt: TGTGCCAGTAGCCTCGGACTAGCGGAAAATGAGCAGTTCTTC
abundance: NA; j_gene: TRBJ1-6; v_gene: TRBV2; d_gene: NA; CDR3aa: CATRYEGLGSPLHF; CDR3nt: TGTGCCACTCGATATGAGGGTTTAGGTTCACCCCTCCACTTT
abundance: NA; j_gene: TRBJ1-2; v_gene: TRBV11-2; d_gene: TRBD1; CDR3aa: CASSLAPGQVDNYGYTF; CDR3nt: TGTGCCAGCAGCTTGGCCCCCGGACAGGTTGATAACTATGGCTACACCTTC
abundance: NA; j_gene: TRBJ1-4; v_gene: TRBV30; d_gene: NA; CDR3aa: CAWSVGVATNEKLFF; CDR3nt: TGTGCCTGGAGTGTCGGGGTTGCAACTAATGAAAAACTGTTTTTT
abundance: NA; j_gene: TRBJ2-7; v_gene: TRBV7-8; d_gene: NA; CDR3aa: CASSLARGLTTEQYF; CDR3nt: TGTGCCAGCAGCTTAGCGCGGGGACTGACGACCGAGCAGTACTTC
abundance: NA; j_gene: TRBJ1-1; v_gene: TRBV5-1; d_gene: NA; CDR3aa: CASSPQGTEAFF; CDR3nt: TGCGCCAGCAGCCCCCAGGGCACTGAAGCTTTCTTT
abundance: few; j_gene: TRBJ2-3; v_gene: TRBV30; d_gene: TRBD1; CDR3aa: CAWETGTGSGTDTQYF; CDR3nt: TGTGCCTGGGAAACCGGGACAGGGAGTGGGACAGATACGCAGTATTTT
abundance: NA; j_gene: TRBJ1-1; v_gene: TRBV14; d_gene: NA; CDR3aa: CASSQDLGRANTEAFF; CDR3nt: TGTGCCAGCAGCCAAGACTTGGGCAGGGCAAACACTGAAGCTTTCTTT
abundance: NA; j_gene: TRBJ2-5; v_gene: TRBV21-1; d_gene: NA; CDR3aa: CASSKEGAAQETQYF; CDR3nt: TGTGCCAGCAGCAAAGAGGGAGCAGCCCAAGAGACCCAGTACTTC
abundance: NA; j_gene: TRBJ2-1; v_gene: TRBV18; d_gene: NA; CDR3aa: CASSPYMPSSYNEQFF; CDR3nt: TGTGCCAGCTCACCATATATGCCTAGCTCCTACAATGAGCAGTTCTTC
abundance: few; j_gene: TRBJ1-2; v_gene: TRBV30; d_gene: TRBD1; CDR3aa: CAWKGAGYGYTF; CDR3nt: TGTGCCTGGAAGGGGGCAGGGTATGGCTACACCTTC
abundance: NA; j_gene: TRBJ2-7; v_gene: TRBV5-6; d_gene: TRBD2; CDR3aa: CASSSITSGSIVEQYF; CDR3nt: TGTGCCAGCAGCTCCATAACTAGCGGGTCCATCGTGGAGCAGTACTTC
abundance: once; j_gene: TRBJ1-2; v_gene: TRBV10-3; d_gene: NA; CDR3aa: CAISESGSNYGYTF; CDR3nt: TGTGCCATCAGCGAAAGCGGGAGTAACTATGGCTACACCTTC
abundance: NA; j_gene: TRBJ2-1; v_gene: TRBV7-9; d_gene: TRBD2; CDR3aa: CASSVREGGNEQFF; CDR3nt: TGTGCCAGCAGCGTTAGGGAGGGCGGCAATGAGCAGTTCTTC
abundance: NA; j_gene: TRBJ2-5; v_gene: TRBV7-2; d_gene: TRBD2; CDR3aa: CASSLDLAGEGTQYF; CDR3nt: TGTGCCAGCAGCTTAGATCTAGCGGGGGAGGGGACCCAGTACTTC
abundance: NA; j_gene: TRBJ1-2; v_gene: TRBV5-1; d_gene: TRBD1; CDR3aa: CASSSNTGGKGYTF; CDR3nt: TGCGCCAGCAGTTCGAATACAGGGGGAAAGGGCTACACCTTC
abundance: NA; j_gene: TRBJ2-7; v_gene: TRBV7-9; d_gene: NA; CDR3aa: CASSGPTGYEQYF; CDR3nt: TGTGCCAGCAGCGGACCGACAGGCTACGAGCAGTACTTC
abundance: NA; j_gene: TRBJ1-4; v_gene: TRBV7-6; d_gene: TRBD1; CDR3aa: CASSSRDRANEKLFF; CDR3nt: TGTGCCAGCAGCTCCCGGGACAGGGCGAATGAAAAACTGTTTTTT